Sequencing of this T cell receptor (beta chain) was carried out in a study of early T cells in non-severe SARS-CoV-2 infection. About the study: With bulk RNA from unsorted whole blood as input, sequencing yielded unpaired chains.

Individual cDNA molecules were tagged with unique molecular identifiers. Each CDR3 protein gets one entry after TCRdb re-called the 5' RACE reads with MiXCR. The profile shows tens of thousands of distinct CDR3 sequences, around 14% of them singletons. Germline-derived CDR1 and CDR2 are SEHNR and FQNEAQ (reference sequence). J was trimmed by 1 base and V by 5 bases; bases with no gene match: 7. The CDR3 is 16 residues long. This TCR came from an adult who was a healthcare worker with PCR-confirmed SARS-CoV-2 infection or an uninfected control (not recorded which). The chain has TRBV7-9 and TRBJ2-1, with 8 bases matching TRBD1. Material for sequencing was whole blood. CDR3 bases: TGTGCCAGCAGCCCCCGACAGGGGACTTCCTACAATGAGCAGTTCTTC. It yields the protein CASSPRQGTSYNEQFF.